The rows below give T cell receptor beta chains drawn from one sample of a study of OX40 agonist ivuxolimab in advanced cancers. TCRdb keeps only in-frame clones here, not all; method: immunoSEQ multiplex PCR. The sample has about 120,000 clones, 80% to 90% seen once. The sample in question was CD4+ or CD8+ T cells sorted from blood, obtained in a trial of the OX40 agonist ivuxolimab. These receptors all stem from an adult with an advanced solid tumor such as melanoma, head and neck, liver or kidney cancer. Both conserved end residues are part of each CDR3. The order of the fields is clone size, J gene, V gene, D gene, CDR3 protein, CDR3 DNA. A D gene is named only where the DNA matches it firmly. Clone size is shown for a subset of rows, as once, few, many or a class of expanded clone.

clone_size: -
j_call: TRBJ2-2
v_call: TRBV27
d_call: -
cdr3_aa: CASSPGWIGELFF
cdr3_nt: TGTGCCAGCAGCCCAGGGTGGATCGGGGAGCTGTTTTTT

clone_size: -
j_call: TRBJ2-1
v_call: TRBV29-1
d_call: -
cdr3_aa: CSVEKSSYNEQFF
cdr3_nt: TGCAGCGTTGAAAAGAGCTCCTACAATGAGCAGTTCTTC

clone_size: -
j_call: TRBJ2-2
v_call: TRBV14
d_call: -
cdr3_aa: CASSLRRGNTGELFF
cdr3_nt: TGTGCCAGCAGCCTCAGGCGGGGGAACACCGGGGAGCTGTTTTTT

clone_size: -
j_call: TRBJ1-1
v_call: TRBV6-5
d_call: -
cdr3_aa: CASSILTATEAFF
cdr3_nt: TGTGCCAGCAGTATTCTGACAGCCACTGAAGCTTTCTTT

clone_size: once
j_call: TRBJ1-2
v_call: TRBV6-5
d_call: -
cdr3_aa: CASTGGRNYGYTF
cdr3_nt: TGTGCCAGCACGGGCGGCAGAAACTATGGCTACACCTTC

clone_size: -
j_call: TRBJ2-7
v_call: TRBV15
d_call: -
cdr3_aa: CATSRDTGISTYEQYF
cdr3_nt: TGTGCCACCAGCAGAGATACCGGGATATCTACCTACGAGCAGTACTTC

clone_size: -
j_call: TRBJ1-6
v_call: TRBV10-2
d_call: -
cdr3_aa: CASSEANWNSPLHF
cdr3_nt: TGCGCCAGCAGTGAGGCAAATTGGAATTCACCCCTCCACTTT

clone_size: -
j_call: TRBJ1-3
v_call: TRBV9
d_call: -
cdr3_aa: CASSAPVGGLDSGNTIYF
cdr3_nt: TGTGCCAGCAGCGCCCCGGTCGGGGGATTGGATTCTGGAAACACCATATATTTT

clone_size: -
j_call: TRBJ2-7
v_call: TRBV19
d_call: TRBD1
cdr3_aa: CASSTDRGSDEQYF
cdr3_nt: TGTGCCAGTAGTACGGACAGGGGTTCGGACGAGCAGTACTTC

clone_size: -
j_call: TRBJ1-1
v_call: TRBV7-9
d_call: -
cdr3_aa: CASSSERGRGTEAFF
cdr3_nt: TGTGCCAGCAGCAGCGAGCGGGGGAGAGGCACTGAAGCTTTCTTT

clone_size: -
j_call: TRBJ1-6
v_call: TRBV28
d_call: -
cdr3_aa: CASSLGGTYSPLHF
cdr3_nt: TGTGCCAGCAGTTTAGGCGGGACCTATTCACCCCTCCACTTT

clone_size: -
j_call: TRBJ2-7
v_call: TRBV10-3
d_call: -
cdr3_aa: CAIAGSSYEQYF
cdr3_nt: TGTGCCATCGCGGGGTCAAGCTACGAGCAGTACTTC

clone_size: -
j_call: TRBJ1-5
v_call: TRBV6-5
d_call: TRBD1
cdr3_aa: CASSPGGPSNQPQHF
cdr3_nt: TGTGCCAGCAGTCCAGGGGGACCTAGCAATCAGCCCCAGCATTTT

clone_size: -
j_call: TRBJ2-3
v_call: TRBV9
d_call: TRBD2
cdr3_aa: CASSGGTSGGADTQYF
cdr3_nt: TGTGCCAGCAGCGGAGGGACTAGCGGGGGGGCAGATACGCAGTATTTT

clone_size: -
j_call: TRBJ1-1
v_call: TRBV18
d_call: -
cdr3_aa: CASSEQGVGEAFF
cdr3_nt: TGTGCCAGCTCAGAACAGGGAGTGGGTGAAGCTTTCTTT

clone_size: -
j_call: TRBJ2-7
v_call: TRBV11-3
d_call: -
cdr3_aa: CASSLGLNSYEQYF
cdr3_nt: TGTGCCAGCAGCTTAGGTCTCAACTCCTACGAGCAGTACTTC